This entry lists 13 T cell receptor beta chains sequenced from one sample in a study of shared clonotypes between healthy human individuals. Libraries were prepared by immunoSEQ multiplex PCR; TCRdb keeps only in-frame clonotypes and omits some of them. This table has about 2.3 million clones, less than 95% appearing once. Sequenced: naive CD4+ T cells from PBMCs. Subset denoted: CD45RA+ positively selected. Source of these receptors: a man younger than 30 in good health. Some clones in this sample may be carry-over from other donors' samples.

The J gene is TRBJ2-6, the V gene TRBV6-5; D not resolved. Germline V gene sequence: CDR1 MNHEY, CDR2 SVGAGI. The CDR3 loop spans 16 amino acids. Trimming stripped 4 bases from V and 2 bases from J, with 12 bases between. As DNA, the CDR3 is TGTGCCAGCAGTTTCAAGGTGCTACCTGGGGCCAACGTCCTGACTTTC. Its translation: CASSFKVLPGANVLTF.

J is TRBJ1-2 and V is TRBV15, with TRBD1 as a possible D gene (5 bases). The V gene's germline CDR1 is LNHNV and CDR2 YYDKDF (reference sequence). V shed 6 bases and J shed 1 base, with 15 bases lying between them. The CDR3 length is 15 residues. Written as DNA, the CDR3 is TGTGCCACCAGTCGAGGGACCGGAGATAACTATGGCTACACCTTC. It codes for CATSRGTGDNYGYTF.

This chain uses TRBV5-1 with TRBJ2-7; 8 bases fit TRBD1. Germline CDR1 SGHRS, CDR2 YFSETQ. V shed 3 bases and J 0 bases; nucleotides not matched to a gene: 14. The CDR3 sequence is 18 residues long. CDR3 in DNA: TGCGCCAGCAGCTCAGCAGCTTGGCATGGACAGGGCTCCTACGAGCAGTACTTC. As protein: CASSSAAWHGQGSYEQYF. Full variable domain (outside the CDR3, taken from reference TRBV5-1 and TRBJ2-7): KAGVTQTPRYLIKTRGQQVTLSCSPISGHRSVSWYQQTPGQGLQFLFEYFSETQRNKGNFPGRFSGRQFSNSRSEMNVSTLELGDSALYLCASSSAAWHGQGSYEQYFGPGTRLTVT.

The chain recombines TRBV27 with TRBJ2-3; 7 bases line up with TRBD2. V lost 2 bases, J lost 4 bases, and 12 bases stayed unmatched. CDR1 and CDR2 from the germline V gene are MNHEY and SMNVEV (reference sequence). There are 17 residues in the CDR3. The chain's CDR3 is CASSLTRSWAGADTQYF. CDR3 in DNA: TGTGCCAGCAGTTTAACACGTTCGTGGGCGGGAGCAGATACGCAGTATTTT.

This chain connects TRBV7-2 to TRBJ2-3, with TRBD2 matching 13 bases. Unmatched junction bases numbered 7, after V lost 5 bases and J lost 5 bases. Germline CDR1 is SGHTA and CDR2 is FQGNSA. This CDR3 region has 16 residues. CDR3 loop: CASSPRTSGSVDTQYF. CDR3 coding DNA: TGTGCCAGCAGCCCTAGGACTAGCGGGAGTGTAGATACGCAGTATTTT.

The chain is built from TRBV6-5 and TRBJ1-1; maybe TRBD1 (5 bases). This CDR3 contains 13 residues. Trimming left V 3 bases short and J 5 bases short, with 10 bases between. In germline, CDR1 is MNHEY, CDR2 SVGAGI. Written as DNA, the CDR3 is TGTGCCAGCAGTTATTCAGGGTTTACTGAAGCTTTCTTT. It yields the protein CASSYSGFTEAFF.

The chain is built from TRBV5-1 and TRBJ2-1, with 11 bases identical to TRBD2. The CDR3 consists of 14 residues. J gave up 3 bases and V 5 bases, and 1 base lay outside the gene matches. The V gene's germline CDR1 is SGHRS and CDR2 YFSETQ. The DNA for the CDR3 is TGCGCCAGCAGGACTAGCGGGATCTACAATGAGCAGTTCTTC. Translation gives CASRTSGIYNEQFF.

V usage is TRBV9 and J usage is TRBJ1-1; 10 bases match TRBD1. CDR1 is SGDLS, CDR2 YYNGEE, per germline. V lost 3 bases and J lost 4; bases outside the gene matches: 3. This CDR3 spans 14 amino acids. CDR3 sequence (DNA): TGTGCCAGCAGCGGAGGGACAGGGGTCACTGAAGCTTTCTTT. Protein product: CASSGGTGVTEAFF.

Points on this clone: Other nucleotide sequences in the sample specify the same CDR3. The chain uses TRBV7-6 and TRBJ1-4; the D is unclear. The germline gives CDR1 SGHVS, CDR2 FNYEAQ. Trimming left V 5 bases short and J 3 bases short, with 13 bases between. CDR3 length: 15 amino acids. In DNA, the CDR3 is TGTGCCAGCAGCCCCCGAGGCGGCCCTAATGAAAAACTGTTTTTT. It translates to CASSPRGGPNEKLFF.

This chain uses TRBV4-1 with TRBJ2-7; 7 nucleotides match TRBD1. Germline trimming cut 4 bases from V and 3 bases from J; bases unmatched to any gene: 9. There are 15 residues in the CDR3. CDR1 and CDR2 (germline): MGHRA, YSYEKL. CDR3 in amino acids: CASSREKGAFYEQYF. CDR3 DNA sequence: TGCGCCAGCAGCCGGGAGAAGGGGGCCTTCTACGAGCAGTACTTC.

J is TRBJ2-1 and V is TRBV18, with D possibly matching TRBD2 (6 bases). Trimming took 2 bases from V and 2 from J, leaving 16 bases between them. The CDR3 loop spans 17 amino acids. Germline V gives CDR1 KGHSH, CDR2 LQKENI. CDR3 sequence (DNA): TGTGCCAGCTCACCAGGGCCAACTAGCCGCCCCTACAATGAGCAGTTCTTC. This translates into CASSPGPTSRPYNEQFF.

In DNA form, the CDR3 reads TGCGCCAGCAGCGCCAGCACTAGCGCCAAGACCTACGAGCAGTACTTC. This translates into CASSASTSAKTYEQYF. The chain employs TRBV5-1 and TRBJ2-7; TRBD2 matches at 7 bases. CDR1 and CDR2 from the germline V gene are SGHRS and YFSETQ. Trimming at V came to 4 bases and at J to 2 bases, leaving 12 bases not matched to a gene. This CDR3 region has 16 residues.

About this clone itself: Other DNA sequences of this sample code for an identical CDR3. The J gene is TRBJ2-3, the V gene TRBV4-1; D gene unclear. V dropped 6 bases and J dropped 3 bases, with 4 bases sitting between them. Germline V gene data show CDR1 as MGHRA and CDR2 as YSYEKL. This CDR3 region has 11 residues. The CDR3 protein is CASSRTDTQYF. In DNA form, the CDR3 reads TGCGCCAGCAGTCGGACAGATACGCAGTATTTT.